A single sample gave rise to the 16 T cell receptor beta chains below, sequenced in a study of blood T cells in healthy people across ages. A sample-barcoded 5' primer and a J-beta primer mix were used in a second PCR of roughly 6 to 11 cycles. A single record per CDR3 protein comes from TCRdb applying MiXCR to the 5' RACE reads. The table lists about 770,000 distinct CDR3 sequences, under 45% of them singletons. The sample consisted of blood. These receptors were collected from a man in his sixties in good health.

The gene calls are TRBV18 and TRBJ1-5; D not resolved. Trimming pared 2 bases from V and 0 bases from J, leaving 8 bases between. The CDR3 length is 15 residues. The germline CDR1 and CDR2 sequences are KGHSH and LQKENI. CDR3 sequence (DNA): TGTGCCAGCTCACCAGTGGGGAATAGCAATCAGCCCCAGCATTTT. Its protein product is CASSPVGNSNQPQHF.

This sequence joins TRBV20-1 and TRBJ2-4; D gene unclear. Looked up from germline, CDR1 is DFQATT and CDR2 is SNEGSKA (reference sequence). CDR3 length: 11 residues. Trimming removed 5 bases from V and 8 bases from J, with 10 bases in between. The CDR3 nucleotides read TGCAGTGCTGCCAGGAAGGACATTCAGTACTTC. Protein product: CSAARKDIQYF.

This clonotype was picked up many times. This chain links TRBV9 with TRBJ2-1; no clear D. CDR3 length equals 11 residues. V was shortened by 0 bases and J by 8 bases, with 3 bases between the two germline ends. CDR1 SGDLS and CDR2 YYNGEE come from the germline V gene. The CDR3 spells CASSVDDEQFF. DNA for the CDR3: TGTGCCAGCAGCGTAGACGATGAGCAGTTCTTC.

The rearrangement joins TRBV20-1 to TRBJ2-7, with D possibly TRBD1 on 8 matching bases. The V gene's germline CDR1 is DFQATT and CDR2 SNEGSKA (reference sequence). V lost 3 bases, J lost 4 bases, and 19 bases lay in between. The CDR3 length is 15 residues. CDR3 sequence reads: CSASPYGQGGYEQYF. The CDR3, as DNA: TGCAGTGCTAGCCCTTACGGACAGGGAGGGTACGAGCAGTACTTC.

In this sample, this clonotype turned up a few times. The CDR3 sequence: CATSRSPGETQYF. CDR3 DNA sequence: TGTGCCACCAGCAGAAGCCCGGGAGAGACCCAGTACTTC. V gene TRBV15 combines with J gene TRBJ2-5; D unresolved. In germline, CDR1 is LNHNV, CDR2 YYDKDF (reference sequence). There are 13 residues in the CDR3. V dropped 2 bases and J dropped 4 bases, with 8 bases sitting between them.

The chain employs TRBV24-1 and TRBJ2-5; D perhaps matches TRBD2 (6 bases). V lost 4 bases, J lost 5 bases, and 19 bases lay in between. CDR1 and CDR2 from the germline V gene are KGHDR and SFDVKD. This CDR3 is 16 amino acids long. CDR3 sequence (DNA): TGTGCCACCAGTGAGGCCGGGAGACTTGAATTCGAGACCCAGTACTTC. The encoded protein is CATSEAGRLEFETQYF.

Only a few counts were recorded for this clonotype. This sequence joins TRBV4-3 and TRBJ2-4, with TRBD1 matching over 7 bases. The CDR3 extends over 15 amino acids. Trimming at V came to 4 bases and at J to 13 bases, leaving 16 bases not matched to a gene. Germline CDR1 and CDR2: LGHNA and YSLEER. In DNA, the CDR3 is TGCGCCAGCAGCCCGCAGGGGGTGCGGTCGGAGGAGCAGTACTTC. Translating gives CASSPQGVRSEEQYF.

This chain uses TRBV6-2 or TRBV6-3 with TRBJ1-5; 8 nucleotides align to TRBD1. V lost 2 bases to trimming and J lost 2 bases; unmatched junction nucleotides: 14. The germline gives CDR1 MNHEY, CDR2 SVGEGT. The CDR3 is made up of 19 amino acids. The CDR3 protein is CASSYGLGTGNKGNQPQHF. The CDR3 DNA reads TGTGCCAGCAGTTACGGCCTCGGGACAGGTAATAAGGGCAATCAGCCCCAGCATTTT.

The chain has TRBV5-1 and TRBJ1-2; the match to TRBD1 covers 7 bases. Germline values: CDR1 SGHRS, CDR2 YFSETQ. The CDR3 is made up of 13 amino acids. V lost 4 bases, J lost 7 bases, and 7 bases stayed unmatched. CDR3 sequence: CASSPRDRSGYTF. In nucleotides, the CDR3 is TGCGCCAGCAGCCCCCGGGACAGAAGTGGCTACACCTTC.

The chain couples TRBV12-3 or TRBV12-4 to TRBJ1-2; 7 positions agree with TRBD1. After removal of 6 bases from V and 1 base from J, the junction contained 8 bases not matched to a gene. This CDR3 contains 15 residues. The CDR3 nucleotides read TGTGCCAGCAGGACCGCCGGGACAGATAACTATGGCTACACCTTC. It specifies CASRTAGTDNYGYTF.

V and J are TRBV6-7 and TRBJ2-6; no firm D call. TRBV6-7 is treated as an ORF (open reading frame) with a function not yet certain. The CDR3 covers 18 residues. V shed 7 bases and J shed 2 bases, with 21 bases lying between them. The CDR3 sequence is CASTNRKTPRPGANVLTF. The CDR3 nucleotides are TGTGCCAGCACTAATCGGAAGACTCCTAGACCTGGGGCCAACGTCCTGACTTTC.

The chain's CDR3 is CSVGTGRGGYTF. The CDR3 DNA is TGCAGCGTAGGGACAGGGCGGGGTGGCTACACCTTC. The V call is TRBV29-1, the J call TRBJ1-2; TRBD1 agrees at 9 bases. This CDR3 is 12 amino acids long. V lost 6 bases and J lost 7; bases outside the gene matches: 6. Germline lookup yields CDR1 SQVTM and CDR2 ANQGSEA.

The chain recombines TRBV6-5 with TRBJ2-5; maybe TRBD1 (7 bases). This CDR3 spans 13 amino acids. The germline CDR1 and CDR2 sequences are MNHEY and SVGAGI. Deletions cut 6 bases from V and 2 bases from J, with 10 bases between. The CDR3 here is CASRPGGQETQYF. CDR3 DNA sequence: TGTGCCAGCAGGCCAGGGGGGCAAGAGACCCAGTACTTC.

Comment on this clonotype: The junction departs from the called germline gene at one end, perhaps through a read error. CDR3 sequence (DNA): TGTGCCAGAAGTTTGGGACTAGCGGGGTACAATGAGCAGTTCTTC. This sequence encodes CARSLGLAGYNEQFF. The rearrangement links TRBV12-3 or TRBV12-4 to TRBJ2-1; the match to TRBD2 covers 13 bases. The CDR3 runs to 15 residues.

This clonotype has only a few counts. V gene TRBV20-1 combines with J gene TRBJ2-5, with 9 nucleotides matching TRBD2. The CDR3 has 13 amino acids. Looked up from germline, CDR1 is DFQATT and CDR2 is SNEGSKA (reference sequence). V lost 1 base and J lost 5; bases outside the gene matches: 2. The CDR3 loop is CSARGTSEETQYF. The CDR3 DNA reads as TGCAGTGCTAGAGGGACTAGCGAGGAGACCCAGTACTTC.

This chain joins TRBV29-1 and TRBJ2-3; D is undetermined. The CDR3 has 13 amino acids. The V end was cut by 6 bases, the J end by 0 bases, with 10 bases between. CDR1 is SQVTM and CDR2 is ANQGSEA in the germline V gene. The DNA of the CDR3 is TGCAGCGTCCGGCCCACTAGCACAGATACGCAGTATTTT. It yields the protein CSVRPTSTDTQYF.